This T cell receptor beta chain was recorded in a study of regulatory T cells in long-lasting Graves disease. Study-level findings and limits: Results may be inaccurate due to the small sample size. Fewer public clonotypes were shared by new patients (just under 1,000) than by persistent patients (2,741). Among samples with persistent disease, TRBV28, TRBJ1-2 and TRBJ2-5 were favored.

To make TCR beta libraries, researchers used iRepertoire HTBI primers and Arm-PCR of CDR3 regions. Via MiXCR, TCRdb re-called the multiplex PCR reads, giving one row per CDR3 protein. The sample consists of 500,000 to 700,000 distinct CDR3 sequences, 25% to 35% of them appearing once. The sample holds a few counts of this clonotype. No antigen is known for it. Time point in this sample: persistent/refractory GD, antithyroid drugs over 5 years with positive TRAb. Extracted PBMC RNA gave rise to the TCR library. Graves' disease diagnoses used American Thyroid Association guidelines. There are 15 residues in the CDR3. Trimming shortened V by 0 bases and J by 0 bases, and 11 bases separated the two germline ends. Germline V gene data show CDR1 as DFQATT and CDR2 as SNEGSKA (reference sequence).

V gene TRBV20-1 combines with J gene TRBJ2-5; D unclear. The sequencing used peripheral blood mononuclear cells (PBMCs), collected when the disease was refractory, from a patient treated with antithyroid drugs. The sequence was obtained from a female donor with Graves disease. The CDR3 is CSARDEAGNQETQYF. The CDR3 coding sequence is TGCAGTGCTAGAGATGAGGCAGGAAACCAAGAGACCCAGTACTTC.